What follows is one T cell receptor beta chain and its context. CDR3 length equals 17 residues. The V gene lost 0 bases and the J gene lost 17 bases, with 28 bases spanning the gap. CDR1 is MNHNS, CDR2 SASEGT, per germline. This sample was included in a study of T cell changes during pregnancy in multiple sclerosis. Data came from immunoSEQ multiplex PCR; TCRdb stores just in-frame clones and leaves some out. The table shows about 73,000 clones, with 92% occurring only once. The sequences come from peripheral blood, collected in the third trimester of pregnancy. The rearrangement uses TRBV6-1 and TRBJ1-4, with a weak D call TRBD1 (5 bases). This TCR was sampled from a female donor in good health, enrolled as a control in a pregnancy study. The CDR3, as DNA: TGTGCCAGCAGTGAAGCGCCTCCCACCAGGGCTTACCTAACCCTCTTTTTT. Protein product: CASSEAPPTRAYLTLFF.